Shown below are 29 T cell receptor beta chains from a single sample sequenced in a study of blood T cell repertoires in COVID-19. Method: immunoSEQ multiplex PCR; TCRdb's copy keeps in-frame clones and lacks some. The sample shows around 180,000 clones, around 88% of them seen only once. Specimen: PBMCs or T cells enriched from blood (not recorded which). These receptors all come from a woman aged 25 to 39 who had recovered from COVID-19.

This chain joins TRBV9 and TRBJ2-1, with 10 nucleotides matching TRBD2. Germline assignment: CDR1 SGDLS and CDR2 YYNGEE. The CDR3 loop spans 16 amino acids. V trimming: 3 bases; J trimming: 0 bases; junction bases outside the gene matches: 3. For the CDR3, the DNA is TGTGCCAGCAGCGAGATAGCGGGAGGCTCCTACAATGAGCAGTTCTTC. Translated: CASSEIAGGSYNEQFF.

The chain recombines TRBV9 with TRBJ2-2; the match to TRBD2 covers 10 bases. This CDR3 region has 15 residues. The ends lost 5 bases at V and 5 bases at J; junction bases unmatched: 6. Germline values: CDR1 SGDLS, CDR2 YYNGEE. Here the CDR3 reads CASSALAGFTGELFF. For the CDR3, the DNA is TGTGCCAGCAGTGCACTAGCGGGATTTACCGGGGAGCTGTTTTTT. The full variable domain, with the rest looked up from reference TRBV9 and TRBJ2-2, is DSGVTQTPKHLITATGQRVTLRCSPRSGDLSVYWYQQSLDQGLQFLIQYYNGEERAKGNILERFSAQQFPDLHSELNLSSLELGDSALYFCASSALAGFTGELFFGEGSRLTVL.

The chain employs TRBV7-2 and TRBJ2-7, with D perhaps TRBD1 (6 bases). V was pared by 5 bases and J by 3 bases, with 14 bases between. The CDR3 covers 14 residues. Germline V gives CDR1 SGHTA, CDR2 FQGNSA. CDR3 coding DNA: TGTGCCAGCAGCGTACAGGGTTTCAGCTACGAGCAGTACTTC. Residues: CASSVQGFSYEQYF.

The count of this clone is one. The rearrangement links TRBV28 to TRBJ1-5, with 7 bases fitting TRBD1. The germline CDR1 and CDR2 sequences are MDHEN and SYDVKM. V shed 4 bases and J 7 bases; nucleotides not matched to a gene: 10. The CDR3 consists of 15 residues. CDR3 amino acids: CASSSAGTDGQPQHF. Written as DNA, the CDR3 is TGTGCCAGCAGTTCCGCCGGGACAGATGGGCAGCCCCAGCATTTT.

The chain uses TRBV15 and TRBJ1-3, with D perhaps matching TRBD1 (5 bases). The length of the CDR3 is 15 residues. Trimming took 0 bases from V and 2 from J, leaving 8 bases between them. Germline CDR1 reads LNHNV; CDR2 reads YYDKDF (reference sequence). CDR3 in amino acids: CATSRDWGAGNTIYF. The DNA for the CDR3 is TGTGCCACCAGCAGAGATTGGGGGGCTGGAAACACCATATATTTT.

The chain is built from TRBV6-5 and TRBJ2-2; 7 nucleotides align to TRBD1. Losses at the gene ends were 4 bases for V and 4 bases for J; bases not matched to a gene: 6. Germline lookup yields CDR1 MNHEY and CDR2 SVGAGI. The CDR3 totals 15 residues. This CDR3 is CASSSEQGLTGELFF. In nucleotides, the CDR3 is TGTGCCAGCAGTTCTGAACAGGGGCTCACCGGGGAGCTGTTTTTT.

The DNA of the CDR3 is TGCGCCAGCAGCCAAGATGGTCCGGCAGGATATCAGCCCCAGCATTTT. Residues: CASSQDGPAGYQPQHF. V and J are TRBV4-1 and TRBJ1-5; D gene ambiguous. Germline CDR1 and CDR2: MGHRA and YSYEKL. CDR3 length: 16 amino acids. Trimming shortened V by 0 bases and J by 5 bases, and 14 bases separated the two germline ends.

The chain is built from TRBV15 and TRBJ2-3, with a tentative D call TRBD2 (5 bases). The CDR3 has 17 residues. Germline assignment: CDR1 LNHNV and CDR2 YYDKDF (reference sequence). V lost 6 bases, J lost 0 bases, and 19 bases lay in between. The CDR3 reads CATSFRHEGRSTDTQYF. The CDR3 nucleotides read TGTGCCACCAGTTTTCGTCATGAGGGCCGAAGCACAGATACGCAGTATTTT.

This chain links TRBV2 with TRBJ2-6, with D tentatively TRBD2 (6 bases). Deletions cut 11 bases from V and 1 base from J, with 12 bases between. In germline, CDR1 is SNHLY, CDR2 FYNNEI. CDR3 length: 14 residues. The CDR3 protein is CALQAGSGANVLTF. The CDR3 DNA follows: TGTGCCTTGCAGGCGGGATCTGGGGCCAACGTCCTGACTTTC.

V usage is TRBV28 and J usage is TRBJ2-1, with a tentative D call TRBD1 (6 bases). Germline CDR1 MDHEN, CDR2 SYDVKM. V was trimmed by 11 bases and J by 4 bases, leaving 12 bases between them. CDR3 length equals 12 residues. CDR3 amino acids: CAVWGQYNEQFF. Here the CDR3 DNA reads TGTGCCGTGTGGGGACAATACAATGAGCAGTTCTTC.

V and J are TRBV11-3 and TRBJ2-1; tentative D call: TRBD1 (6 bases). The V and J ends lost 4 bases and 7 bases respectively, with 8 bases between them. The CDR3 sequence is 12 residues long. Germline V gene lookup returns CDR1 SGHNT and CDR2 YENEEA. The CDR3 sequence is CASSYTGNEQFF. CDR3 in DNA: TGTGCCAGCAGCTATACAGGGAATGAGCAGTTCTTC.

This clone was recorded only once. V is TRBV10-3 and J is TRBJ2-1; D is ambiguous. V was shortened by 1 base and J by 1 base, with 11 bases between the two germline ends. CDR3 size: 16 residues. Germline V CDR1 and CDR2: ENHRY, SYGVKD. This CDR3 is CAISEFFQVSYNEQFF. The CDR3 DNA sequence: TGTGCCATCAGTGAGTTTTTCCAGGTATCCTACAATGAGCAGTTCTTC.

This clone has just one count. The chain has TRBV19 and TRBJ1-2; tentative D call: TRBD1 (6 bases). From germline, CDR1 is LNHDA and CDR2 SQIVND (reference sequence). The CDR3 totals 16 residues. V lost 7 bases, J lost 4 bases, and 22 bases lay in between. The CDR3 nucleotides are TGTGCCAGTAAACGGTCAGGGGAACAAGACTCCTATGGCTACACCTTC. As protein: CASKRSGEQDSYGYTF.

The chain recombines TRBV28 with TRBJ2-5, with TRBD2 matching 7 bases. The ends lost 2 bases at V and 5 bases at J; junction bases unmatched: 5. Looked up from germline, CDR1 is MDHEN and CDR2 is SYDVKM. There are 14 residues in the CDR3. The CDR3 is CASSLAGDAETQYF. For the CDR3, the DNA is TGTGCCAGCAGTTTAGCGGGAGATGCGGAGACCCAGTACTTC.

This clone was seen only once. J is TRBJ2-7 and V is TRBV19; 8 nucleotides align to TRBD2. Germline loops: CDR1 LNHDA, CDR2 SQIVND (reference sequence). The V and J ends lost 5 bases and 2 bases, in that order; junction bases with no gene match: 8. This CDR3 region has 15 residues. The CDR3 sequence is CASSVRLATTYEQYF. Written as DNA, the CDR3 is TGTGCCAGTAGTGTTAGACTAGCGACAACCTACGAGCAGTACTTC.

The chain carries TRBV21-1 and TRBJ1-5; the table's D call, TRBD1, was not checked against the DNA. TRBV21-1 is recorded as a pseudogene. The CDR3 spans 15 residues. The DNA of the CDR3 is TGTGCCAGCAGCAAAGCGGTAGACAGGAGTCAGCCCCAGCATTTT. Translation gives CASSKAVDRSQPQHF.

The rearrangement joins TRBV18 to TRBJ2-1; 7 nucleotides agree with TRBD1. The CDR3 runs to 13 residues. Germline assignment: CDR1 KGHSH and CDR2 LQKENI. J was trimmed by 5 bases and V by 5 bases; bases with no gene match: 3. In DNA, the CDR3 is TGTGCCAGCTCATCTACAGGGGACAATGAGCAGTTCTTC. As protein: CASSSTGDNEQFF.

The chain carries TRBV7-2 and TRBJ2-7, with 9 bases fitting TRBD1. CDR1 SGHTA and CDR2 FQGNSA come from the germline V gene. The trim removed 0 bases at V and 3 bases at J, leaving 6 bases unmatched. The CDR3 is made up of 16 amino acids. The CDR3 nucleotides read TGTGCCAGCAGCTTAGCGCAGGGACAGGGCCTCTACGAGCAGTACTTC. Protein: CASSLAQGQGLYEQYF. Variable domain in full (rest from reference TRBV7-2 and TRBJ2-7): GAGVSQSPSNKVTEKGKDVELRCDPISGHTALYWYRQSLGQGLEFLIYFQGNSAPDKSGLPSDRFSAERTGGSVSTLTIQRTQQEDSAVYLCASSLAQGQGLYEQYFGPGTRLTVT.

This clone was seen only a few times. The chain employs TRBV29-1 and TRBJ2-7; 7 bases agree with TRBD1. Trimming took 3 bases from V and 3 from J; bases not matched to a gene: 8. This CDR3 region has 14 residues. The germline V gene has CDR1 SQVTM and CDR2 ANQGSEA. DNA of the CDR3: TGCAGCGTTGACTCCCGACAGGGTGGCTACGAGCAGTACTTC. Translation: CSVDSRQGGYEQYF.

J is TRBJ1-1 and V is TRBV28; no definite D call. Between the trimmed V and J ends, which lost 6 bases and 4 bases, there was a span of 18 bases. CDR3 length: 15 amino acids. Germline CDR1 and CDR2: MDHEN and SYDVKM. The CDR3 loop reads CASSRPQVAGTEAFF. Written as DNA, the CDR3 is TGTGCCAGCAGCCGTCCTCAGGTCGCGGGCACTGAAGCTTTCTTT.

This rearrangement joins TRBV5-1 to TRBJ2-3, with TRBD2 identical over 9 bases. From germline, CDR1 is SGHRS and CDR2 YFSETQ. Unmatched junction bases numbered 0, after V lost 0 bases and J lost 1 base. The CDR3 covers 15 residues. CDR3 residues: CASSLASGGTDTQYF. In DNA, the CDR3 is TGCGCCAGCAGCTTGGCTAGCGGGGGCACAGATACGCAGTATTTT. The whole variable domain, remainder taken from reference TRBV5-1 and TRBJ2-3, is KAGVTQTPRYLIKTRGQQVTLSCSPISGHRSVSWYQQTPGQGLQFLFEYFSETQRNKGNFPGRFSGRQFSNSRSEMNVSTLELGDSALYLCASSLASGGTDTQYFGPGTRLTVL.

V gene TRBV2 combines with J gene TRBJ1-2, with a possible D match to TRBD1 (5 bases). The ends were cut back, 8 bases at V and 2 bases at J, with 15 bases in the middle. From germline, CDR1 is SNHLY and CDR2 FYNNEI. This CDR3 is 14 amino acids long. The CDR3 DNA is TGTGCCAGCCTTCGGAGGGGCCGAAACTATGGCTACACCTTC. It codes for CASLRRGRNYGYTF. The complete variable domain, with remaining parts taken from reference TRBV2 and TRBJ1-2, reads EPEVTQTPSHQVTQMGQEVILRCVPISNHLYFYWYRQILGQKVEFLVSFYNNEISEKSEIFDDQFSVERPDGSNFTLKIRSTKLEDSAMYFCASLRRGRNYGYTFGSGTRLTVV.

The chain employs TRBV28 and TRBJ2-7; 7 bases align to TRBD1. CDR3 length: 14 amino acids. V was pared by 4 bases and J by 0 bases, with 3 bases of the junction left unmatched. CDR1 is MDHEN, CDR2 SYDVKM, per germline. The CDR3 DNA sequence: TGTGCCAGCAGTTCCGCAGGGGGCTCCTACGAGCAGTACTTC. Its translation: CASSSAGGSYEQYF.

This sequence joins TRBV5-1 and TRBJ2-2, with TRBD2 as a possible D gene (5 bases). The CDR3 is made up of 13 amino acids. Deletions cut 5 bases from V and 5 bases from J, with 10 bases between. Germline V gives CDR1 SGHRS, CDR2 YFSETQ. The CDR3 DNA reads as TGCGCCAGCAGGGGAGCGGTAACCGGGGAGCTGTTTTTT. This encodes CASRGAVTGELFF.

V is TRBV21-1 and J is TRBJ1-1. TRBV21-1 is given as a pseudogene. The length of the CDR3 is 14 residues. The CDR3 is CASSVGGRAAEAFF. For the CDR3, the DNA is TGTGCCAGCAGCGTGGGAGGACGGGCGGCTGAAGCTTTCTTT.

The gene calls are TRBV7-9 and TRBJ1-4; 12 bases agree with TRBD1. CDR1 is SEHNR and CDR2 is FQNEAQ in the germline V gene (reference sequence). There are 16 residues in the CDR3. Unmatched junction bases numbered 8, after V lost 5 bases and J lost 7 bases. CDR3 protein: CASSPGTGGAGEKLFF. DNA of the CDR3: TGTGCCAGCAGCCCCGGGACAGGGGGCGCGGGTGAAAAACTGTTTTTT.

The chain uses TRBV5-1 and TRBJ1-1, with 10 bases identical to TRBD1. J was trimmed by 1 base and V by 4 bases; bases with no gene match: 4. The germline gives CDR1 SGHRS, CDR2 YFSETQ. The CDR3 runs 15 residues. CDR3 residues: CASSRDRGWNTEAFF. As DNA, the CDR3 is TGCGCCAGCAGCCGGGACAGGGGATGGAACACTGAAGCTTTCTTT.

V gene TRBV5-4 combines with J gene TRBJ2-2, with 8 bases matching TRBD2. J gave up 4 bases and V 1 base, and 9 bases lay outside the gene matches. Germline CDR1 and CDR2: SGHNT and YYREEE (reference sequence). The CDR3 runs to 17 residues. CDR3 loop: CASSLLIRGGVTGELFF. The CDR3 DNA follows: TGTGCCAGCAGCTTGTTAATACGGGGGGGCGTCACCGGGGAGCTGTTTTTT.

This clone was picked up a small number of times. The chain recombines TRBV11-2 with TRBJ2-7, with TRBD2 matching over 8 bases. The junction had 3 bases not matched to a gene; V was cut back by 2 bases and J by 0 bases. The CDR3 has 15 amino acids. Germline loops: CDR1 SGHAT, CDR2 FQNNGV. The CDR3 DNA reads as TGTGCCAGCAGCTTATCCGGGACTAGCTCCTACGAGCAGTACTTC. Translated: CASSLSGTSSYEQYF.